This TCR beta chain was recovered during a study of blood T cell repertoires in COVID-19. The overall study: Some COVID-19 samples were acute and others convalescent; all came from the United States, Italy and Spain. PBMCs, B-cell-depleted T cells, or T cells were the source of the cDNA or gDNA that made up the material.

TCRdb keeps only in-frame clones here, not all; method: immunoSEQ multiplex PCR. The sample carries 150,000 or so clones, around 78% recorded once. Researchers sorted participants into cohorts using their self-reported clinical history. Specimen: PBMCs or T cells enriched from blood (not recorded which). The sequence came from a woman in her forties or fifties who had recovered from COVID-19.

CDR3 region: CASSGGTSGRSTYNEQFF. CDR3 DNA: TGTGCCAGCAGCGGAGGGACTAGCGGGAGGTCGACCTACAATGAGCAGTTCTTC. V is TRBV9 and J is TRBJ2-1; 15 bases agree with TRBD2. CDR1 SGDLS and CDR2 YYNGEE come from the germline V gene. The junction had 6 bases not matched to a gene; V was cut back by 3 bases and J by 2 bases. This CDR3 spans 18 amino acids.